There are a few counts of the clone carrying this T cell receptor beta chain. Germline lookup yields CDR1 SGHTA and CDR2 FQGNSA. Deletions cut 1 base from V and 2 bases from J, with 11 bases between. The CDR3 is 15 amino acids. These data come from a study of T-cell reconstitution after alpha-beta-depleted transplantation in children. Molecular barcoding with unique molecular identifiers was used for the TCRbeta library. TCRdb re-called the PCR reads through MiXCR, storing one row per CDR3 protein. The table records 70,000 to 95,000 distinct CDR3 sequences, less than 20% of them present only once. The clonotype originates from a male patient under 10 years old who had a stem cell transplant for acute lymphoblastic leukemia, so the T cells may come from the graft donor. Source: PBMCs, mostly from graft donor cells, taken 180 days after TCRalphabeta/CD19-depleted stem cell transplant. The chain joins TRBV7-2 to TRBJ1-2, with a tentative D call TRBD1 (5 bases). In DNA form, the CDR3 reads TGTGCCAGCAGCTTAGGTCCGGGGGAGAACTATGGCTACACCTTC. This codes for CASSLGPGENYGYTF. The full variable domain, its missing parts supplied by reference TRBV7-2 and TRBJ1-2, is GAGVSQSPSNKVTEKGKDVELRCDPISGHTALYWYRQSLGQGLEFLIYFQGNSAPDKSGLPSDRFSAERTGGSVSTLTIQRTQQEDSAVYLCASSLGPGENYGYTFGSGTRLTVV.